Listed below are T cell receptor beta chains from one sample, sequenced in a study of siplizumab effects on memory and regulatory T cells. TCRdb's copy holds only in-frame clones and misses some; the assay was immunoSEQ multiplex PCR. The sample includes about 120,000 clones, 94% seen only once; the top ten take about 1.8%. The sequencing input was non-Treg CD4+ T cells sorted from blood. These receptors originate from a human donor in good health. The CDR3 runs from the conserved cysteine through the conserved F or W. A D gene is named only where the DNA matches it firmly. Size values are once, few and many counts, or a class for expanded clones, and some rows have none.

clone size: NA; D gene: TRBD1; V gene: TRBV7-9; J gene: TRBJ1-5; CDR3 protein: CASSSQGDQPQHF; CDR3 DNA: TGTGCCAGCAGCTCTCAGGGGGATCAGCCCCAGCATTTT
clone size: once; D gene: TRBD2; V gene: TRBV11-2; J gene: TRBJ2-7; CDR3 protein: CASSRTSGGREQYF; CDR3 DNA: TGTGCCAGCAGTCGGACTAGCGGGGGACGCGAGCAGTACTTC
clone size: NA; D gene: TRBD1; V gene: TRBV11-2; J gene: TRBJ1-5; CDR3 protein: CASSHGQGSQPQHF; CDR3 DNA: TGTGCCAGCAGCCACGGACAGGGGTCCCAGCCCCAGCATTTT
clone size: NA; D gene: TRBD1; V gene: TRBV6-6; J gene: TRBJ2-7; CDR3 protein: CASSRQGATYEQYF; CDR3 DNA: TGTGCCAGCAGTCGTCAGGGGGCCACCTACGAGCAGTACTTC
clone size: NA; D gene: NA; V gene: TRBV6-5; J gene: TRBJ1-3; CDR3 protein: CASRTLQGNGNTIYF; CDR3 DNA: TGTGCCAGCAGAACTCTACAGGGTAATGGAAACACCATATATTTT
clone size: once; D gene: NA; V gene: TRBV30; J gene: TRBJ2-3; CDR3 protein: CAWKAVTDTQYF; CDR3 DNA: TGTGCCTGGAAGGCTGTCACAGATACGCAGTATTTT
clone size: NA; D gene: NA; V gene: TRBV6-5; J gene: TRBJ2-4; CDR3 protein: CASAPTVAAKNIQYF; CDR3 DNA: TGTGCCAGCGCCCCGACAGTGGCAGCCAAAAACATTCAGTACTTC
clone size: NA; D gene: NA; V gene: TRBV6-6; J gene: TRBJ1-2; CDR3 protein: CASSPSDQNYGYTF; CDR3 DNA: TGTGCCAGCAGTCCCTCGGACCAGAACTATGGCTACACCTTC
clone size: NA; D gene: NA; V gene: TRBV2; J gene: TRBJ2-5; CDR3 protein: CASSDGGRETQYF; CDR3 DNA: TGTGCCAGCAGCGACGGGGGTAGAGAGACCCAGTACTTC
clone size: NA; D gene: NA; V gene: TRBV7-9; J gene: TRBJ2-2; CDR3 protein: CASSTYLGRRNTGELFF; CDR3 DNA: TGTGCCAGCAGCACCTACTTGGGGCGACGAAACACCGGGGAGCTGTTTTTT
clone size: NA; D gene: NA; V gene: TRBV5-6; J gene: TRBJ1-4; CDR3 protein: CASSFWAAATNEKLFF; CDR3 DNA: TGTGCCAGCAGCTTCTGGGCAGCCGCAACTAATGAAAAACTGTTTTTT
clone size: NA; D gene: TRBD2; V gene: TRBV7-9; J gene: TRBJ2-2; CDR3 protein: CASSSGTSSATGELFF; CDR3 DNA: TGTGCCAGCAGTTCCGGGACTAGTTCCGCCACCGGGGAGCTGTTTTTT
clone size: NA; D gene: NA; V gene: TRBV5-6; J gene: TRBJ1-3; CDR3 protein: CASSAEQGKGTIYF; CDR3 DNA: TGTGCCAGCAGCGCAGAACAAGGAAAAGGCACCATATATTTT
clone size: NA; D gene: TRBD1; V gene: TRBV2; J gene: TRBJ2-7; CDR3 protein: CASSESRDRDEQYF; CDR3 DNA: TGTGCCAGCAGTGAGTCTCGGGACAGGGACGAGCAGTACTTC
clone size: once; D gene: TRBD1; V gene: TRBV6-1; J gene: TRBJ2-1; CDR3 protein: CASSRQGRGDEQFF; CDR3 DNA: TGTGCCAGCAGCCGACAGGGGAGAGGAGATGAGCAGTTCTTC
clone size: once; D gene: NA; V gene: TRBV7-2; J gene: TRBJ2-1; CDR3 protein: CASSQTANSYNEQFF; CDR3 DNA: TGTGCCAGCAGCCAAACAGCGAACTCCTACAATGAGCAGTTCTTC
clone size: NA; D gene: NA; V gene: TRBV6-5; J gene: TRBJ2-7; CDR3 protein: CASRGLEQYF; CDR3 DNA: TGTGCCAGCAGAGGTCTCGAGCAGTACTTC
clone size: NA; D gene: NA; V gene: TRBV14; J gene: TRBJ2-7; CDR3 protein: CASSPPTRGYEQYF; CDR3 DNA: TGTGCCAGCAGCCCGCCCACGAGGGGATACGAGCAGTACTTC
clone size: once; D gene: NA; V gene: TRBV6-5; J gene: TRBJ1-4; CDR3 protein: CASSRGNEKLFF; CDR3 DNA: TGTGCCAGCAGCCGAGGAAATGAAAAACTGTTTTTT
clone size: NA; D gene: NA; V gene: TRBV7-3; J gene: TRBJ2-3; CDR3 protein: CASSPGLKPPNF; CDR3 DNA: TGTGCCAGCAGCCCAGGACTCAAACCTCCTAATTTT
clone size: NA; D gene: TRBD2; V gene: TRBV7-6; J gene: TRBJ2-7; CDR3 protein: CASSLGLAGGDEQYF; CDR3 DNA: TGTGCCAGCAGCTTGGGACTAGCGGGAGGAGACGAGCAGTACTTC
clone size: NA; D gene: NA; V gene: TRBV4-1; J gene: TRBJ2-3; CDR3 protein: CASSQTSYPPTQYF; CDR3 DNA: TGCGCCAGCAGCCAAACATCTTACCCCCCTACGCAGTATTTT
clone size: NA; D gene: NA; V gene: TRBV5-1; J gene: TRBJ2-1; CDR3 protein: CASSLGRASNEQFF; CDR3 DNA: TGCGCCAGCAGCTTGGGCCGAGCCTCCAATGAGCAGTTCTTC
clone size: NA; D gene: TRBD1; V gene: TRBV7-3; J gene: TRBJ2-3; CDR3 protein: CASRTGRTDTQYF; CDR3 DNA: TGTGCCAGCAGGACAGGGCGCACAGATACGCAGTATTTT
clone size: NA; D gene: TRBD1; V gene: TRBV27; J gene: TRBJ1-6; CDR3 protein: CASSLGQASYNSPLHF; CDR3 DNA: TGTGCCAGCAGTCTCGGACAGGCATCCTATAATTCACCCCTCCACTTT
clone size: NA; D gene: NA; V gene: TRBV6-4; J gene: TRBJ1-4; CDR3 protein: CASSVYPNEKLFF; CDR3 DNA: TGTGCCAGCAGTGTCTACCCAAATGAAAAACTGTTTTTT
clone size: NA; D gene: TRBD2; V gene: TRBV11-2; J gene: TRBJ2-1; CDR3 protein: CASSLAQGLAGYNEQFF; CDR3 DNA: TGTGCCAGCAGCTTAGCCCAAGGACTAGCAGGCTACAATGAGCAGTTCTTC